This T cell receptor beta chain was profiled in a study of T-cell reconstitution after alpha-beta-depleted transplantation in children. CDR3 size: 13 residues. Germline V gene data show CDR1 as DFQATT and CDR2 as SNEGSKA (reference sequence). V was pared by 1 base and J by 5 bases, with 11 bases between. The authors prepared the TCRbeta library with unique molecular identifiers. TCRdb called the PCR reads again in MiXCR, with one record for every CDR3 protein. The data contain around 410,000 distinct CDR3 sequences, around 9.9% of them singletons. The sequences come from PBMCs from the stem cell graft donor, collected from the stem cell graft. This chain uses TRBV20-1 with TRBJ2-5; D is unclear. The clonotype originates from a human donor who donated a stem cell graft to a child with acute myeloid leukemia. The CDR3 nucleotides are TGCAGTGCTAGAGTCCAGGTCGGGGAGACCCAGTACTTC. Amino acids: CSARVQVGETQYF.